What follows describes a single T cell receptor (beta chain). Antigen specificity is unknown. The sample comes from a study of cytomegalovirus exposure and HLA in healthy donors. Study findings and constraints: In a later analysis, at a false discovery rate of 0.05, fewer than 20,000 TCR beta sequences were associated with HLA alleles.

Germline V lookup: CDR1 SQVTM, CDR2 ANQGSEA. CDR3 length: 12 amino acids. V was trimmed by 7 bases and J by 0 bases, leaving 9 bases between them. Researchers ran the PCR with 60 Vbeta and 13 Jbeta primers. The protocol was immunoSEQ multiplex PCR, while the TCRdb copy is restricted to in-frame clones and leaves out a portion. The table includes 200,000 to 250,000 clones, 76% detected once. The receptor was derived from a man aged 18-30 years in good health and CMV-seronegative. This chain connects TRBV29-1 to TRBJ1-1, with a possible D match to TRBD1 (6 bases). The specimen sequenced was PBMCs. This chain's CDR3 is CSAGQMNTEAFF. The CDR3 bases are TGCAGCGCAGGACAGATGAACACTGAAGCTTTCTTT.